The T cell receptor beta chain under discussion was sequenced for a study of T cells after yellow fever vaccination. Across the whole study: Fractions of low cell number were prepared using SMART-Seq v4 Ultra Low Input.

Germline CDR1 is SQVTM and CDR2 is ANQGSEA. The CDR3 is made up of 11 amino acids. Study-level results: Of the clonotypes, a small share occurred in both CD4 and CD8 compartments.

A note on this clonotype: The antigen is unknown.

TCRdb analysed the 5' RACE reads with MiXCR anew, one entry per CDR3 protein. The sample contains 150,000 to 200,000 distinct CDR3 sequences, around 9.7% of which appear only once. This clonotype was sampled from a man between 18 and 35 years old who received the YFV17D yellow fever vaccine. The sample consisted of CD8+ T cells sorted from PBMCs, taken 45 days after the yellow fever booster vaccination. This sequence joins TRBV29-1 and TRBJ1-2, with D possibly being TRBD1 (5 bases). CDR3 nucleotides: TGCTCAGGGAGCTTTGACTATGGCTACACCTTC. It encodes CSGSFDYGYTF. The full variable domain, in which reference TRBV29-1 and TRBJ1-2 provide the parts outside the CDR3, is SAVISQKPSRDICQRGTSLTIQCQVDSQVTMMFWYRQQPGQSLTLIATANQGSEATYESGFVIDKFPISRPNLTFSTLTVSNMSPEDSSIYLCSGSFDYGYTFGSGTRLTVV.